This T cell receptor (beta chain) was observed in a study of T cell responses to AZD1222 COVID-19 vaccine. Study overall: Investigators merged groups given second doses at roughly 4 or roughly 12 weeks. Findings of the study overall: After the peak T cell response, and only then, were repertoires sampled. Clonal diversity was possibly underestimated, and white British individuals and females predominated among donors.

This table comes from immunoSEQ multiplex PCR, and its TCRdb copy is limited to in-frame clones, with some not included. This sample yields some 100,000 clones, of which approximately 89% are seen a single time; around 4.3% belongs to the top ten. The count of this clone is one. The antigen remains unidentified. V lost 4 bases to trimming and J lost 7 bases, with 18 bases between them. There are 15 residues in the CDR3. Germline CDR1 is SGDLS and CDR2 is YYNGEE. The specimen was peripheral blood, collected on day 0 of AZD1222 vaccination. The receptor was derived from an adult in good health. This chain joins TRBV9 and TRBJ2-1; tentative D call: TRBD2 (7 bases). DNA of the CDR3: TGTGCCAGCAGCCCCCGGGCAGAGGGGGGGAATGAGCAGTTCTTC. Protein product: CASSPRAEGGNEQFF.